This T cell receptor beta chain emerged from a study of blood T cell repertoires in COVID-19 (dated by TCRdb to between 2020 and 2021). The study in broad terms: Samples covering the acute and convalescent phases of COVID-19 were provided by collaborators in the United States, Italy and Spain. Deeply sampled blood TCRbeta repertoires from subjects exposed to, actively infected with, or recovered from COVID-19 were included in the dataset. The repertoires were released in a freely available public database intended as a resource for research on the immune response to SARS-CoV-2. Sample metadata almost always included a de-identified subject ID, COVID-19 status, age in years and sex. Where HLA class I and class II types were available, the types were taken from metadata supplied by the sample provider, not from assay-based typing. The material from the prospective study consisted of cDNA or gDNA derived from T cells, B-cell-depleted T cells, or PBMCs. Samples came from the ongoing ImmuneRACE study (first 160 participants) plus 1,254 subjects from 6 global collaborators. The paper as a whole reports these results and caveats: Clinical and demographic metadata were provided uncurated, with the amount varying by source and participant.

Another Seattle source contributed samples from volunteer blood donors who had recovered from COVID-19. Whole blood was collected in K2EDTA tubes by collaborating institutions according to the institutions' own protocols. For TCRbeta analysis, collaborator samples were shipped as frozen whole blood, as isolated PBMCs, or as DNA extracted from either sample type. This clone showed up just a few times. What antigen it recognizes has not been identified. No base-level quality is on record; no much larger clone is a single base apart. TCRbeta CDR3 regions were amplified from genomic DNA using the immunoSEQ Assay, a bias-controlled multiplex PCR. In the original analysis: The number of nucleated cells in each sample was estimated from the amplification of reference gene primers within the assay. To quantify the absolute abundance of each unique TCRbeta CDR3 rearrangement, sequence reads were collapsed and filtered. For each sample, productive Simpson clonality was calculated by taking the square root of Simpson's diversity index across productive rearrangements. TCRdb limited this immuneACCESS table to in-frame rearrangements with V and J called. A share of clones is missing; checked studies link under half to unresolved V genes, and the rest is unexplained. The D gene and trimming were derived from the DNA, and the V and J assignments and clone size from that table. This sample gives approximately 150,000 clones in total; around 80% of them show up just once. The top ten constitute roughly 20% of the sample.

CDR1 and CDR2, looked up from the germline V gene, are SGDLS and YYNGEE. From the cysteine through the phenylalanine, the CDR3 covers 14 amino acids. Only CDR3 DNA is held: 42 bases, read in frame from base 1. Deletion took 0 bases off V and 6 bases off J, with a span of 12 bases between the germline ends. The chain is encoded by TRBV9 joined to TRBJ1-2, with TRBD1 tentatively as D gene (6 bases match). The sample was peripheral blood. The source is a woman in her 70s who had recovered from COVID-19. The nucleotides read TGTGCCAGCAGCGTAGTTTCCAAGGGGGATGGCTACACCTTC. Its protein is CASSVVSKGDGYTF.